These T cell receptor beta chains were read from a single sample in a study of blood T cell repertoires in COVID-19. Clones were sequenced by immunoSEQ multiplex PCR, and TCRdb holds only the in-frame ones, with some missing. The top ten hold 10% to 12% of the sample, which has 310,000 or so clones, 85% to 90% seen once. The sample comprised peripheral blood. The receptors here all came from a woman in her twenties or thirties with COVID-19, enrolled during active disease. CDR3s include the opening cysteine and the closing phenylalanine or tryptophan. A D gene is named only where the DNA matches it firmly. Clone size is given for some rows only: seen once, a few or many times, or a class if the clone is expanded.

.	TRBJ2-1	.	TRBV28	CASHGGWTYNEQFF	TGTGCCAGCCATGGGGGGTGGACCTACAATGAGCAGTTCTTC
TRBD1	TRBJ1-5	.	TRBV24-1	CATSDRTGGSQVSQPQHF	TGTGCCACCAGTGATCGGACAGGGGGCTCTCAAGTGTCTCAGCCCCAGCATTTT
.	TRBJ1-6	.	TRBV6-5	CASSFNYNSPLHF	TGTGCCAGCAGTTTTAACTATAATTCACCCCTCCACTTT
.	TRBJ1-4	.	TRBV6-5	CASSYSGGVANEKLFF	TGTGCCAGCAGTTACTCGGGGGGAGTAGCGAATGAAAAACTGTTTTTT
.	TRBJ2-5	once	TRBV7-2	CASSPTGVGETQYF	TGTGCCAGCAGCCCCACGGGGGTAGGAGAGACCCAGTACTTC
TRBD2	TRBJ2-7	.	TRBV6-5	CASSYSGGSTSYEQYF	TGTGCCAGCAGTTATTCAGGCGGGAGTACATCCTACGAGCAGTACTTC
.	TRBJ2-7	.	TRBV6-5	CASSYRASVNEQYF	TGTGCCAGCAGTTACCGGGCTAGCGTAAACGAGCAGTACTTC
TRBD1	TRBJ2-2	.	TRBV29-1	CSVAGTGDTGELFF	TGCAGCGTAGCCGGGACAGGGGACACCGGGGAGCTGTTTTTT
.	TRBJ2-2	.	TRBV6-5	CASGRAGELFF	TGTGCCAGCGGGCGGGCCGGGGAGCTGTTTTTT
.	TRBJ1-6	once	TRBV28	CASGDWLNSPLHF	TGTGCCAGCGGGGACTGGCTTAATTCACCCCTCCACTTT
.	TRBJ2-3	.	TRBV7-8	CASAPVVPRTDTQYF	TGTGCCAGCGCCCCGGTTGTTCCGAGAACAGATACGCAGTATTTT
TRBD2	TRBJ2-3	.	TRBV4-3	CASSLETGTSGSTDTQYF	TGCGCCAGCAGCCTGGAAACCGGGACTAGCGGTAGCACAGATACGCAGTATTTT
.	TRBJ1-2	.	TRBV28	CASSQGRVYGYTF	TGTGCCAGCAGCCAGGGGAGAGTCTATGGCTACACCTTC
.	TRBJ2-7	once	TRBV7-3	CASSLMGGEQYF	TGTGCCAGCAGCTTAATGGGAGGCGAGCAGTACTTC
.	TRBJ1-5	.	TRBV19	CASISQGRGSNQPQHF	TGTGCCAGTATTTCGCAGGGCAGGGGTAGCAATCAGCCCCAGCATTTT
.	TRBJ1-2	.	TRBV6-1	CASSEQGHVGYTF	TGTGCCAGCAGTGAGCAGGGGCACGTTGGCTACACCTTC
.	TRBJ2-3	.	TRBV29-1	CSVEGWRDTDTQYF	TGCAGCGTTGAAGGATGGCGGGACACAGATACGCAGTATTTT
TRBD1	TRBJ2-7	.	TRBV7-8	CASSARPGTAIGYEQYF	TGTGCCAGCAGCGCCCGCCCGGGGACAGCCATCGGATACGAGCAGTACTTC
.	TRBJ2-7	once	TRBV11-2	CASGRTDYEQYF	TGTGCCAGCGGCAGGACAGACTACGAGCAGTACTTC
TRBD1	TRBJ2-7	.	TRBV27	CASRRDRITSEQYF	TGTGCCAGCCGTCGGGACAGGATTACTTCCGAGCAGTACTTC
.	TRBJ1-5	.	TRBV7-2	CASSWSGYGNQPQHF	TGTGCCAGCAGCTGGTCAGGGTACGGCAATCAGCCCCAGCATTTT
TRBD2	TRBJ2-7	.	TRBV19	CASSISGLVRYEQYF	TGTGCCAGTAGTATCTCGGGACTAGTTAGGTACGAGCAGTACTTC
TRBD1	TRBJ1-3	.	TRBV10-3	CAISASTGGGNTIYF	TGTGCCATCAGTGCCTCGACAGGGGGTGGAAACACCATATATTTT
.	TRBJ1-4	.	TRBV7-2	CASSPGGVSEKLFF	TGTGCCAGCAGCCCGGGGGGCGTAAGTGAAAAACTGTTTTTT
TRBD1	TRBJ2-7	.	TRBV4-3	CASSEGTGERYEQYF	TGCGCCAGCAGCGAAGGGACAGGGGAGAGGTACGAGCAGTACTTC
TRBD2	TRBJ2-1	once	TRBV20-1	CSALREGEQFF	TGCAGTGCTCTGCGGGAGGGGGAGCAGTTCTTC